The T cell receptor beta chain described here comes from a study of shared clonotypes between healthy human individuals. Study-level points and caveats: Naive subsets typically showed greater estimated richness than memory subsets. What rarefaction showed was incomplete sorted-subset sequencing despite large depth.

Repertoires were generated with immunoSEQ multiplex PCR, while TCRdb's copy carries only in-frame clones and drops some. The sample yields 2,500,000 or so clones, 93% seen once. Trimming took 1 base from V and 5 from J, leaving 4 bases between them. The germline CDR1 and CDR2 sequences are GTSNPN and SVGIG (reference sequence). The CDR3 contains 11 residues. Concerning this clone: Its antigen is unknown.

Donors were Caucasian adults residing in Nashville, Tennessee, USA. The clonotype comes from a man younger than 30 in good health. Some clones in this sample may be carry-over from other donors' samples. Sequenced sample: naive CD4+ T cells from PBMCs. Subset given: CD45RA+ positively selected. V is TRBV30 and J is TRBJ2-3; no clear D. CDR3 residues: CAWSGIDTQYF. In DNA form, the CDR3 reads TGTGCCTGGAGTGGGATAGATACGCAGTATTTT.